This is a list of T cell receptor beta chains from one sample in a study of Graves' ophthalmopathy and Graves' hyperthyroidism. TCRdb re-called the multiplex PCR reads with MiXCR, one entry per CDR3 protein. The sample yields over a million distinct CDR3 sequences, roughly 35% seen once. Sequencing was performed on peripheral blood or thyroid tissue (not recorded which). Source of these receptors: an adult man with Graves' hyperthyroidism. Both conserved end residues are part of each CDR3. A D gene is named only where the DNA matches it firmly. A clone size is listed for some rows: how often the clone was seen (once, few, many), or a class if it is expanded.

.	TRBV7-2	.	TRBJ1-1	CASSFRQSTEAFF	TGTGCCAGCAGCTTTAGGCAATCCACTGAAGCTTTCTTT
.	TRBV20-1	.	TRBJ2-7	CSSHRGLYEQYF	TGCAGTTCCCACCGGGGGCTCTACGAGCAGTACTTC
many	TRBV2	TRBD1	TRBJ1-5	CASSEDQGVVNQPQHF	TGTGCCAGCAGTGAAGACCAGGGGGTGGTGAATCAGCCCCAGCATTTT
.	TRBV12-3/TRBV12-4	TRBD2	TRBJ2-5	CASSALAEETQYF	TGTGCCAGCAGTGCCCTAGCGGAAGAGACCCAGTACTTC
many	TRBV12-3/TRBV12-4	.	TRBJ1-2	CASSLGKLKGYTF	TGTGCCAGCAGTTTGGGGAAACTTAAAGGCTACACCTTC
few	TRBV29-1	TRBD1	TRBJ2-5	CSVIQGADETQYF	TGCAGCGTTATACAGGGGGCTGACGAGACCCAGTACTTC
.	TRBV7-8	.	TRBJ2-6	CASSPTVLTF	TGTGCCAGCAGCCCGACCGTCCTGACTTTC
many	TRBV25-1	.	TRBJ2-2	CASSSNGAYSPPGELFF	TGTGCCAGCAGCTCGAATGGGGCGTACAGCCCCCCCGGGGAGCTGTTTTTT
.	TRBV10-1	TRBD2	TRBJ2-7	CARISGSYEQYF	TGCGCCAGAATTAGCGGGAGCTACGAGCAGTACTTC
many	TRBV9	TRBD1	TRBJ1-5	CASSADTGVNRPQHF	TGTGCCAGCAGTGCAGACACAGGGGTGAACAGGCCCCAGCATTTT
many	TRBV20-1	TRBD1	TRBJ1-2	CSAADRGLSYGYTF	TGCAGTGCTGCAGACAGGGGGCTTTCATATGGCTACACCTTC
.	TRBV7-9	TRBD1	TRBJ2-2	CASQITGVAGELFF	TGCGCCAGCCAAATAACAGGGGTCGCCGGGGAGCTGTTTTTT
many	TRBV10-3	.	TRBJ1-4	CAISDGGHTTNEKLFF	TGTGCCATCAGTGATGGGGGCCACACAACTAATGAAAAACTGTTTTTT
few	TRBV14	.	TRBJ2-2	CASSQAAYAGELFF	TGTGCCAGCAGCCAAGCTGCGTACGCCGGGGAGCTGTTTTTT
.	TRBV2	.	TRBJ1-5	CASSLIYPLDESGNQPQHF	TGTGCCAGCAGTTTAATATATCCTTTAGACGAGTCAGGCAATCAGCCCCAGCATTTT
.	TRBV19	.	TRBJ2-5	CASSIGRGKETQYF	TGTGCCAGTAGTATCGGCAGGGGAAAAGAGACCCAGTACTTC
.	TRBV7-2	.	TRBJ1-4	CASSLFGETNEKLFF	TGTGCCAGCAGCTTATTTGGGGAAACTAATGAAAAACTGTTTTTT
few	TRBV5-1	TRBD1	TRBJ1-4	CASSGTGPTDKLFF	TGCGCCAGCAGCGGGACAGGCCCTACTGACAAACTGTTTTTT
many	TRBV29-1	.	TRBJ2-7	CSVGGAPSEQYF	TGCAGCGTTGGAGGGGCCCCTTCCGAGCAGTACTTC
.	TRBV6-2/TRBV6-3	TRBD1	TRBJ1-2	CASSYSGTGHYGYTF	TGTGCCAGCAGTTATTCCGGGACAGGGCACTATGGCTACACCTTC
.	TRBV5-1	.	TRBJ2-7	CASSFRSPADEQYF	TGCGCCAGCAGCTTCAGAAGCCCCGCGGACGAGCAGTACTTC
.	TRBV7-9	TRBD2	TRBJ2-5	CASSLNAGGFVQETQYF	TGTGCCAGCAGCTTAAACGCGGGAGGTTTCGTTCAAGAGACCCAGTACTTC
many	TRBV29-1	TRBD1	TRBJ1-2	CSVDRGSNYGYTF	TGCAGCGTGGACAGGGGGTCTAACTATGGCTACACCTTC
.	TRBV6-4	.	TRBJ2-2	CASSQKPGTGELFF	TGTGCCAGCAGCCAAAAACCAGGCACCGGGGAGCTGTTTTTT
few	TRBV24-1	TRBD2	TRBJ2-5	CATSDMGTSGGARETQYF	TGTGCCACCAGTGATATGGGGACTAGCGGGGGGGCCCGAGAGACCCAGTACTTC
.	TRBV4-1	.	TRBJ2-7	CASSQEGRFEQYF	TGCGCCAGCAGCCAAGAGGGACGATTCGAGCAGTACTTC
few	TRBV20-1	.	TRBJ1-5	CSARDRRQVRLRVNQPQHF	TGCAGTGCTAGAGATAGGCGCCAGGTTCGGCTAAGAGTGAATCAGCCCCAGCATTTT